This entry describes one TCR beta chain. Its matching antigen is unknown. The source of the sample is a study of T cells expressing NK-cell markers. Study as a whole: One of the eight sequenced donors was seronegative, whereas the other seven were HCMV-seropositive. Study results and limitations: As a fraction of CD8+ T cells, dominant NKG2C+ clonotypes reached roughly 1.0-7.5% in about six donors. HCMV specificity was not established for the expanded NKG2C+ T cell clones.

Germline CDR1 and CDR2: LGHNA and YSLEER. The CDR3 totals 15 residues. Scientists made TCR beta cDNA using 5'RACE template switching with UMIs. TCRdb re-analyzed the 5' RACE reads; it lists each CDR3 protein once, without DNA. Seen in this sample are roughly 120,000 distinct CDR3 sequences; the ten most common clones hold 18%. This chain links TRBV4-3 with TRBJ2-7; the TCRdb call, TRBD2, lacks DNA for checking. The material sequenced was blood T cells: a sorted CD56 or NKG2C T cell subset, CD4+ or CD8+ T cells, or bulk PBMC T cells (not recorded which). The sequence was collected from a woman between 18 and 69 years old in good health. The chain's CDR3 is CASSQEGAGGYEQYF.